This T cell receptor (beta chain) emerged from a study of T cell responses to AZD1222 COVID-19 vaccine. The wider study: Second doses were pooled across both intervals (about 4 or about 12 weeks). Whole-study results and caveats: Only five or six AZD1222 recipients tested seropositive at baseline. Spike-wide vaccine-associated CD4 TCRs dominated at 160-218 and 743-854.

Assay used: immunoSEQ multiplex PCR; TCRdb lists only in-frame clones, some missing. The repertoire holds tens of thousands of clones, with 80% as singletons. Germline V gives CDR1 MNHEY, CDR2 SVGAGI. This CDR3 is 13 amino acids long. Trimming cost V 6 bases and J 3 bases; bases outside gene matches: 1. This clone was counted a single time. Its antigen is currently unknown. The V gene is TRBV6-5, the J gene TRBJ2-7; TRBD2 matches at 11 bases. This specimen consisted of peripheral blood, obtained on day 0 of AZD1222 vaccination. The sequence came from an adult in good health. This CDR3 reads CASRGLADYEQYF. CDR3 coding DNA: TGTGCCAGCAGGGGACTAGCGGACTACGAGCAGTACTTC.